The 27 T cell receptor beta chains given below trace back to one sample, sequenced in a study of chronic HIV infection and antiretroviral therapy. TCRdb processed the 5' RACE reads anew with MiXCR; each CDR3 protein has one entry. Altogether fewer than 40,000 distinct CDR3 sequences are present, about 9.7% being singletons, with the ten largest covering about 2.4%. Sequenced sample: peripheral blood. The origin of the receptors is an adult who had HIV and had not received antiretroviral therapy, or was an uninfected healthy control (not recorded which).

V and J are TRBV6-5 and TRBJ1-5, with no clear D. Trimming cost V 0 bases and J 5 bases, with 11 bases left between them. This CDR3 comprises 15 residues. The germline V gene encodes CDR1 MNHEY and CDR2 SVGAGI. This chain's CDR3 is CASSYSYSQDQPQHF. The CDR3 DNA reads TGTGCCAGCAGTTACTCGTACAGCCAAGATCAGCCCCAGCATTTT.

This clonotype showed up many times. This rearrangement joins TRBV20-1 to TRBJ2-2; 13 bases fit TRBD2. Germline lookup yields CDR1 DFQATT and CDR2 SNEGSKA (reference sequence). V shed 2 bases and J 6 bases; nucleotides not matched to a gene: 6. CDR3 length: 16 amino acids. The CDR3 loop reads CSARRTSGSGAGELFF. The CDR3 DNA reads as TGCAGTGCTAGAAGGACTAGCGGGAGTGGAGCCGGGGAGCTGTTTTTT.

This clonotype was recorded many times. V gene TRBV27 combines with J gene TRBJ2-1; a weak D match, TRBD1 (6 bases). Germline V lookup: CDR1 MNHEY, CDR2 SMNVEV (reference sequence). The CDR3 length is 19 residues. The ends were cut back, 2 bases at V and 7 bases at J, with 27 bases in the middle. The CDR3 here is CASSLICLGAPWCVNEQFF. The CDR3 DNA is TGTGCCAGCAGTTTAATTTGCCTGGGGGCTCCCTGGTGTGTGAATGAGCAGTTCTTC.

This clonotype appeared many times. The CDR3 sequence is CASTRVNEQYF. CDR3 nucleotides: TGTGCCAGCACAAGGGTCAACGAGCAGTACTTC. The rearrangement joins TRBV6-1 to TRBJ2-7, with D hard to call. This CDR3 is built from 11 residues. Per the germline V gene, CDR1 is MNHNS and CDR2 is SASEGT. V was cut by 7 bases and J by 5 bases, with 9 bases left in between.

Ten or more counts support this clonotype. V is TRBV7-2 and J is TRBJ1-6; D is possibly TRBD1 (5 bases). Germline CDR1 is SGHTA and CDR2 is FQGNSA. This CDR3 is built from 13 residues. Trimming left V 5 bases short and J 7 bases short, with 9 bases between. CDR3 protein: CASSPGRNSPLHF. CDR3 DNA sequence: TGTGCCAGCAGCCCGGGACGCAATTCACCCCTCCACTTT.

For this clonotype: A read error may explain this, as a much larger clone is one base away. The chain carries TRBV24-1 and TRBJ2-1, with D possibly being TRBD1 (5 bases). V was clipped by 6 bases and J by 6 bases, with 14 bases between them. The CDR3 runs to 14 residues. Germline V gene data show CDR1 as KGHDR and CDR2 as SFDVKD. CDR3 amino acids: CATSSAGPGNEQFF. As DNA, the CDR3 is TGTGCCACCAGTTCGGCAGGGCCGGGCAATGAGCAGTTCTTC.

V gene TRBV21-1 combines with J gene TRBJ2-1. TRBV21-1 is recorded as a pseudogene. The CDR3 is 12 residues long. In nucleotides, the CDR3 is TGTGCCAGCATAAAGGGATCGGATGAGCAGTTCTTC. Residues: CASIKGSDEQFF.

This clonotype is judged medium-sized. J is TRBJ2-2 and V is TRBV27; D gene unclear. CDR3 length equals 13 residues. Germline V gene data show CDR1 as MNHEY and CDR2 as SMNVEV (reference sequence). V shed 6 bases and J shed 4 bases, with 9 bases lying between them. The CDR3 sequence is CASSPTFTGELFF. In DNA form, the CDR3 reads TGTGCCAGCAGCCCCACCTTCACCGGGGAGCTGTTTTTT.

This clonotype was observed a few times. The chain joins TRBV12-3 or TRBV12-4 to TRBJ2-7, with no clear D. The V and J ends lost 5 bases and 2 bases respectively, with 10 bases between them. The CDR3 is 13 amino acids. The CDR3 DNA reads as TGTGCCAGCAGTCCCGGACCAGCCTACGAGCAGTACTTC. This translates into CASSPGPAYEQYF.

The chain recombines TRBV15 with TRBJ2-7; 7 bases map to TRBD1. Losses at the gene ends were 3 bases for V and 2 bases for J; bases not matched to a gene: 4. Germline assignment: CDR1 LNHNV and CDR2 YYDKDF (reference sequence). The CDR3 is 14 residues long. The CDR3 region has the DNA TGTGCCACCAGCAGGAGTCAGGGGGCCTACGAGCAGTACTTC. This gives the protein CATSRSQGAYEQYF.

This clonotype appeared once. The genes are TRBV5-4 and TRBJ1-2; maybe TRBD1 (6 bases). Germline CDR1 and CDR2: SGHNT and YYREEE (reference sequence). There are 15 residues in the CDR3. Trimming cost V 3 bases and J 1 base, with 13 bases left between them. In nucleotides, the CDR3 is TGTGCCAGCAGCTCCCCACAGGGTTTTAACTATGGCTACACCTTC. Its translation: CASSSPQGFNYGYTF.

In this sample, this clonotype turned up many times. V and J are TRBV29-1 and TRBJ2-7; 9 bases agree with TRBD1. Germline lookup yields CDR1 SQVTM and CDR2 ANQGSEA. The CDR3 runs 13 residues. The V gene end was trimmed by 2 bases and the J gene end by 4 bases; junction bases not matched to a gene: 3. CDR3 coding DNA: TGCAGCGTTGAAACAGGGGGCAGATACGAGCAGTACTTC. It codes for CSVETGGRYEQYF.

This clonotype was observed a handful of times. This chain connects TRBV3-1 to TRBJ1-1, with a tentative D call TRBD1 (5 bases). The ends were cut back, 0 bases at V and 0 bases at J, with 11 bases in the middle. CDR1 is LGHDT, CDR2 YNNKEL, per germline (reference sequence). The CDR3 length is 16 residues. CDR3 loop: CASSQDKRTLNTEAFF. The CDR3 DNA reads as TGTGCCAGCAGCCAAGATAAGAGGACACTGAACACTGAAGCTTTCTTT.

The table lists this clonotype with many counts. J is TRBJ1-5 and V is TRBV6-1; tentative D call: TRBD1 (5 bases). V was shortened by 4 bases and J by 5 bases, with 15 bases between the two germline ends. The length of the CDR3 is 15 residues. Germline V gene lookup returns CDR1 MNHNS and CDR2 SASEGT. Here the CDR3 DNA reads TGTGCCAGCAGTGCGGCTCAGGGCGAGGATCAGCCCCAGCATTTT. It yields the protein CASSAAQGEDQPQHF.

This clonotype showed up just a few times. The V call is TRBV14, the J call TRBJ2-7; no firm D call. CDR3 length: 12 amino acids. Germline V lookup: CDR1 SGHDN, CDR2 FVKESK. V was clipped by 0 bases and J by 12 bases, with 12 bases between them. CDR3 in amino acids: CASSQDRRGPYF. CDR3 nucleotides: TGTGCCAGCAGCCAAGACCGACGAGGACCGTACTTC.

The chain has TRBV20-1 and TRBJ1-6; no definite D call. Germline CDR1 and CDR2: DFQATT and SNEGSKA (reference sequence). V dropped 2 bases and J dropped 5 bases, with 10 bases sitting between them. The CDR3 loop spans 14 amino acids. CDR3 bases: TGCAGTGCTAGAAGGACGGTCGATAATTCACCCCTCCACTTT. Amino acid sequence: CSARRTVDNSPLHF.

V and J are TRBV27 and TRBJ1-2; 8 bases align to TRBD1. V shed 4 bases and J 8 bases; nucleotides not matched to a gene: 15. The germline V gene encodes CDR1 MNHEY and CDR2 SMNVEV (reference sequence). This CDR3 spans 16 amino acids. This CDR3 is CASSSISRQGPGGYTF. The CDR3 DNA reads TGTGCCAGCAGTTCGATCTCCCGACAGGGGCCCGGGGGCTACACCTTC.

In its sample, this clonotype was seen many times. CDR3 loop: CASSWDRVTDEQYF. Written as DNA, the CDR3 is TGTGCCAGCAGCTGGGACAGGGTGACCGACGAGCAGTACTTC. The chain recombines TRBV7-9 with TRBJ2-7, with 9 bases matching TRBD1. The CDR3 length is 14 residues. The V gene end was trimmed by 4 bases and the J gene end by 5 bases; junction bases not matched to a gene: 6. The germline V gene encodes CDR1 SEHNR and CDR2 FQNEAQ (reference sequence).

This sequence joins TRBV7-8 and TRBJ1-1, with a weak D call TRBD1 (6 bases). The CDR3 covers 13 residues. Trimming left V 1 base short and J 3 bases short, with 6 bases between. The germline CDR1 and CDR2 sequences are SGHVS and FQNEAQ. Here the CDR3 DNA reads TGTGCCAGCAGCTTAGACAGGGACACTGAAGCTTTCTTT. The encoded protein is CASSLDRDTEAFF.

The V gene is TRBV18, the J gene TRBJ2-2; no definite D call. V gave up 0 bases and J gave up 4 bases, with 3 bases separating them. Germline lookup yields CDR1 KGHSH and CDR2 LQKENI. The CDR3 contains 13 residues. This CDR3 is CASSPPPTGELFF. The CDR3 DNA follows: TGTGCCAGCTCACCACCTCCCACCGGGGAGCTGTTTTTT.

The genes are TRBV9 and TRBJ2-3; the D gene could be TRBD1 or TRBD2 (5 bases each). The V and J ends lost 0 bases and 0 bases respectively, with 14 bases between them. Germline lookup yields CDR1 SGDLS and CDR2 YYNGEE. The length of the CDR3 is 17 residues. CDR3 coding DNA: TGTGCCAGCAGCGTAGAGGTGGGGGATACTAGCACAGATACGCAGTATTTT. Translated: CASSVEVGDTSTDTQYF.

Ten or more counts support this clonotype. The chain is built from TRBV5-4 and TRBJ2-3, with D perhaps matching TRBD1 (5 bases). Germline CDR1 SGHNT, CDR2 YYREEE (reference sequence). The V and J ends lost 1 base and 5 bases respectively, with 11 bases between them. The CDR3 runs to 14 residues. The CDR3 loop is CASSLNNQGDTQYF. The CDR3 bases are TGTGCCAGCAGCTTGAATAACCAGGGAGATACGCAGTATTTT.

This clonotype was recorded a few times. The chain is built from TRBV5-1 and TRBJ2-3; 9 bases map to TRBD2. The CDR3 totals 13 residues. V was clipped by 5 bases and J by 9 bases; unmatched bases: 7. Germline CDR1 reads SGHRS; CDR2 reads YFSETQ. CDR3 DNA: TGCGCCAGCAGTTTTAGCGGGAGTGACACGCAGTATTTT. This sequence encodes CASSFSGSDTQYF.

This chain uses TRBV6-5 with TRBJ1-2; possible D gene TRBD1, 6 bases. The CDR3 is 16 amino acids. The V and J ends lost 0 bases and 4 bases respectively, with 15 bases between them. From germline, CDR1 is MNHEY and CDR2 SVGAGI. CDR3 sequence reads: CASSYSTGMGVYGYTF. CDR3 sequence (DNA): TGTGCCAGCAGTTACTCAACAGGGATGGGAGTCTATGGCTACACCTTC.

This clonotype was observed at least ten times. The rearrangement links TRBV6-2 or TRBV6-3 to TRBJ2-5; TRBD1 is a possible D gene (6 bases). CDR1 and CDR2 (germline): MNHEY, SVGEGT. The CDR3 sequence is 13 residues long. The V gene lost 7 bases and the J gene lost 0 bases, with 9 bases spanning the gap. CDR3 sequence: CASNDRNQETQYF. The CDR3 region has the DNA TGTGCCAGCAACGACAGGAACCAAGAGACCCAGTACTTC.

This clonotype came up many times. For the CDR3, the DNA is TGTGCCAGCAGCTTATCGGGGAACACTGAAGCTTTCTTT. Its translation is CASSLSGNTEAFF. The genes are TRBV7-9 and TRBJ1-1; D is ambiguous. Trimming took 2 bases from V and 1 from J, leaving 5 bases between them. CDR3 length equals 13 residues. Per the germline V gene, CDR1 is SEHNR and CDR2 is FQNEAQ (reference sequence).

This clonotype was seen more than once but under ten times. J is TRBJ2-7 and V is TRBV11-2; perhaps TRBD2 as D (6 bases). CDR3 size: 16 residues. Trimming pared 3 bases from V and 5 bases from J, leaving 20 bases between. Germline CDR1 is SGHAT and CDR2 is FQNNGV. In DNA form, the CDR3 reads TGTGCCAGCAGCTTTACCCCCCCGCGGGACGCGGACGAGCAGTACTTC. It is translated as CASSFTPPRDADEQYF.